This T cell receptor beta chain was retrieved from a study of T cell responses to AZD1222 COVID-19 vaccine. Here immunoSEQ multiplex PCR was the method, and the copy in TCRdb shows in-frame clones only, minus some. There are under 90,000 clones in the sample; 70% to 90% occur only once, and around 9.3% lies in the top ten. Overall study results and limits: The study identified only five to seven AZD1222 recipients as seropositive at baseline. Once two AZD1222 doses were given, Spike-specific TCR breadth and depth went up. Unmutated variant regions are reportedly the target of nearly half of TCRs that are spike-specific.

Concerning this clone itself: Its antigen is not identified.

Germline V CDR1 and CDR2: LNHDA, SQIVND (reference sequence). V lost 6 bases and J 13 bases, leaving 16 bases between the germline ends. The CDR3 has 12 residues. This clonotype was obtained from an adult who received the AZD1222 COVID-19 vaccine. The gene calls are TRBV19 and TRBJ2-1, with D perhaps TRBD2 (6 bases). The material was peripheral blood, obtained 28 days after the second AZD1222 dose. Here the CDR3 DNA reads TGTGCCAGTAGCAATACCGGGACTGAACAGTTCTTC. Translating it yields CASSNTGTEQFF.